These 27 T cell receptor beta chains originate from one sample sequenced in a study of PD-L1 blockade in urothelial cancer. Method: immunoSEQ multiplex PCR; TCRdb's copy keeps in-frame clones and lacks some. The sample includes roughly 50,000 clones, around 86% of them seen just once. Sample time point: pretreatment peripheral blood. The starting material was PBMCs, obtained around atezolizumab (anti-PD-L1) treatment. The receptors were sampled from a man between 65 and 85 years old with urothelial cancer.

The CDR3 nucleotides are TGTGCCAGTAGTCCAGGACTAGCCTATGAGCAGTTCTTC. This gives the protein CASSPGLAYEQFF. This rearrangement joins TRBV19 to TRBJ2-1, with 8 bases identical to TRBD2. Germline V gene data show CDR1 as LNHDA and CDR2 as SQIVND (reference sequence). J lost 8 bases, V lost 5 bases, and 5 bases had no gene match. The CDR3 is 13 amino acids.

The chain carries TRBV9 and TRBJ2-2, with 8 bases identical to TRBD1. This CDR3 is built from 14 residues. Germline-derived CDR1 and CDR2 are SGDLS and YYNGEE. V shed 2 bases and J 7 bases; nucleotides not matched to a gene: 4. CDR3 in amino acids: CASSVLQGGGELFF. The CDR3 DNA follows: TGTGCCAGCAGCGTTCTACAGGGGGGCGGGGAGCTGTTTTTT.

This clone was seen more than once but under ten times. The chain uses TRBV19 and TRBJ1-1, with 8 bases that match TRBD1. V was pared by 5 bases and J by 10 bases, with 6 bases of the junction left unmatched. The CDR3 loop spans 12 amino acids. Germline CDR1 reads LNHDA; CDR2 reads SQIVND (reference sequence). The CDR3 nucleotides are TGTGCCAGTAGTCCTCGGACAGGGCGAGCTTTCTTT. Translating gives CASSPRTGRAFF.

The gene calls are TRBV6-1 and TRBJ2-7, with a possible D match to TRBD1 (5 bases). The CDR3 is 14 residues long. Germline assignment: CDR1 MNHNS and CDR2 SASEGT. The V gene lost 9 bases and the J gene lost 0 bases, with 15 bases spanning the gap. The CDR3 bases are TGTGCCAGTACCCTTAGGACAAGCTCCTACGAGCAGTACTTC. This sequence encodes CASTLRTSSYEQYF.

Here the CDR3 DNA reads TGTGCCAGCAGCCAACGGAGGGAAGCGACCGGCTACACCTTC. Translation gives CASSQRREATGYTF. The V gene is TRBV6-1, the J gene TRBJ1-2; D not resolved. The germline CDR1 and CDR2 sequences are MNHNS and SASEGT. V lost 6 bases to trimming and J lost 8 bases, with 19 bases between them. The CDR3 is 14 residues long.

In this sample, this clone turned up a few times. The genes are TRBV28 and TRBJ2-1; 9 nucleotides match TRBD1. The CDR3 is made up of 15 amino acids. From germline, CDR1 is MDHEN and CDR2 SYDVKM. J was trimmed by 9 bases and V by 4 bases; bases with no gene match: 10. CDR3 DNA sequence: TGTGCCAGCAGTTCGACCGGGACAGGGAGGACTGAGCAGTTCTTC. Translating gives CASSSTGTGRTEQFF.

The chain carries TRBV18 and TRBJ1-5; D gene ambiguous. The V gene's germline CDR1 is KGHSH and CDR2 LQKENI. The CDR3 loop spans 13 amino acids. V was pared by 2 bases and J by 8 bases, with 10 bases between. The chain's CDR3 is CASSPSPAEPQHF. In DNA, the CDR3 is TGTGCCAGCTCACCAAGCCCCGCGGAGCCCCAGCATTTT. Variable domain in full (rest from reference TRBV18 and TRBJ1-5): NAGVMQNPRHLVRRRGQEARLRCSPMKGHSHVYWYRQLPEEGLKFMVYLQKENIIDESGMPKERFSAEFPKEGPSILRIQQVVRGDSAAYFCASSPSPAEPQHFGDGTRLSIL.

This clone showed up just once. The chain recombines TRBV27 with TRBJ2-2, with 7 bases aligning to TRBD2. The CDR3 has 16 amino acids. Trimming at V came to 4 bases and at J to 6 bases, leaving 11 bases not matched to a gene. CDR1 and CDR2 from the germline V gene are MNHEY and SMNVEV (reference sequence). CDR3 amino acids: CASSYVSAGVAGELFF. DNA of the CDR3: TGTGCCAGCAGTTATGTCAGTGCGGGAGTGGCCGGGGAGCTGTTTTTT.

The CDR3 reads CASVEVEETQYF. DNA of the CDR3: TGTGCCAGCGTGGAGGTGGAAGAGACCCAGTACTTC. The chain is built from TRBV6-1 and TRBJ2-5; TRBD2 is a possible D gene (5 bases). Between the trimmed V and J ends, which lost 8 bases and 3 bases, there was a span of 10 bases. The germline gives CDR1 MNHNS, CDR2 SASEGT. This CDR3 spans 12 amino acids.

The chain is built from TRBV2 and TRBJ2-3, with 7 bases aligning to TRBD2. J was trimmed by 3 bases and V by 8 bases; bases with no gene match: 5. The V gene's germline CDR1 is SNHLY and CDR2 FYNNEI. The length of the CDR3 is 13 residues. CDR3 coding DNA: TGTGCCAGCGGGAGGGAAAGAACAGATACGCAGTATTTT. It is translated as CASGRERTDTQYF.

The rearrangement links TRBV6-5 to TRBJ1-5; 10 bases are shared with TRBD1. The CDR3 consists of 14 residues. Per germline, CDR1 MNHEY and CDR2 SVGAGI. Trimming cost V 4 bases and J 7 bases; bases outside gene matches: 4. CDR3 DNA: TGTGCCAGCAGTTCGGGACAGGGGAAACAGCCCCAGCATTTT. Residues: CASSSGQGKQPQHF.

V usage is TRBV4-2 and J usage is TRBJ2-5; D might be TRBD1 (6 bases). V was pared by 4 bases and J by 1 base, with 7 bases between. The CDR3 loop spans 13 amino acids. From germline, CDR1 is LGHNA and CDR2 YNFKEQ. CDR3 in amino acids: CASSPDSQETQYF. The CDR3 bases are TGTGCCAGCAGCCCGGACAGCCAAGAGACCCAGTACTTC.

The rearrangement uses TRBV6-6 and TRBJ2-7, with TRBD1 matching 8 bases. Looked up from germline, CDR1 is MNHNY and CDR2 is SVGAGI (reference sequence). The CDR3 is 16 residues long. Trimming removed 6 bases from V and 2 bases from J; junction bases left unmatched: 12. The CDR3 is CASSFLRTGPTYEQYF. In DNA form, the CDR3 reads TGTGCCAGCAGCTTCCTCCGGACAGGGCCAACCTACGAGCAGTACTTC.

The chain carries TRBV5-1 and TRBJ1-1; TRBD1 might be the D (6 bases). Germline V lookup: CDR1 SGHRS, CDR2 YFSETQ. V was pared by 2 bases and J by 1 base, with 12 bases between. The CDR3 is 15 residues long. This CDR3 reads CASSFLGQSNTEAFF. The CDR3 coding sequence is TGCGCCAGCAGCTTTCTCGGACAGTCGAACACTGAAGCTTTCTTT.

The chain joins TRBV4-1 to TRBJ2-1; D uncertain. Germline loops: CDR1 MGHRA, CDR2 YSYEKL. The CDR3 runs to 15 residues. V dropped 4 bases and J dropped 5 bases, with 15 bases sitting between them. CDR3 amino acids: CASSRLELSNNEQFF. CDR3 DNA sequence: TGCGCCAGCAGCCGGCTGGAGTTGTCGAACAATGAGCAGTTCTTC.

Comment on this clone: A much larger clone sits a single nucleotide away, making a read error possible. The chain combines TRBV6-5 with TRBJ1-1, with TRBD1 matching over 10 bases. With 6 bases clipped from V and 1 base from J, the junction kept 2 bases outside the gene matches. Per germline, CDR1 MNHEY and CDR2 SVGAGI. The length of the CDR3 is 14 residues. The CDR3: CASSRTGGNTEAFF. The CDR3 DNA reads TGTGCCAGCAGCCGGACAGGGGGGAACACTGAAGCTTTCTTT.

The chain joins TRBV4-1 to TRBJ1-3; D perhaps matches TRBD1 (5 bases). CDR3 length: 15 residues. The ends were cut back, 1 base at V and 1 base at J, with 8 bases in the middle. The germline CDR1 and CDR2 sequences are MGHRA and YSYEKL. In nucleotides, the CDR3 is TGCGCCAGCAGCCAAGTAGACAGTTCTGGAAACACCATATATTTT. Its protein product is CASSQVDSSGNTIYF.

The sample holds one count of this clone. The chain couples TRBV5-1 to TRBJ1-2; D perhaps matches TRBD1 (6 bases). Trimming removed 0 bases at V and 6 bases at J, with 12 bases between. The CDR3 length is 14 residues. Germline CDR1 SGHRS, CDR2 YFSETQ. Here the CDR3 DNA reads TGCGCCAGCAGCTTGGTCGCTACAGGGAATGGCTACACCTTC. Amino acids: CASSLVATGNGYTF.

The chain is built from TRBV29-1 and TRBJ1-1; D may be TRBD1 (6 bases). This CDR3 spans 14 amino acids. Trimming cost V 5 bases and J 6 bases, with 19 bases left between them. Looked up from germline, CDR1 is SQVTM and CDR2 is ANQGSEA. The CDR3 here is CSVQGGDLSAEAFF. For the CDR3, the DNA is TGCAGCGTTCAAGGGGGGGATTTAAGCGCTGAAGCTTTCTTT. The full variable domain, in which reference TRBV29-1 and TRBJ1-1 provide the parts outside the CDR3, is SAVISQKPSRDICQRGTSLTIQCQVDSQVTMMFWYRQQPGQSLTLIATANQGSEATYESGFVIDKFPISRPNLTFSTLTVSNMSPEDSSIYLCSVQGGDLSAEAFFGQGTRLTVV.

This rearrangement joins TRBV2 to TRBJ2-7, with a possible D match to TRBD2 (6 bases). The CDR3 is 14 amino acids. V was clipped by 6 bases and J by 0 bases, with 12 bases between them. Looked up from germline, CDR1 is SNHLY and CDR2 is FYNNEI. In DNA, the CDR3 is TGTGCCAGCAGCGCGGACGGGAGCTCCTACGAGCAGTACTTC. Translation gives CASSADGSSYEQYF. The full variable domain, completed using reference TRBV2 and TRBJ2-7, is EPEVTQTPSHQVTQMGQEVILRCVPISNHLYFYWYRQILGQKVEFLVSFYNNEISEKSEIFDDQFSVERPDGSNFTLKIRSTKLEDSAMYFCASSADGSSYEQYFGPGTRLTVT.

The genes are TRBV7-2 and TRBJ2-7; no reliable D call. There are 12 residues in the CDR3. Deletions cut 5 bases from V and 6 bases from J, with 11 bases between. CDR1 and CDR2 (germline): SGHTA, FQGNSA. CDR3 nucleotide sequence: TGTGCCAGCAGCCCATATGGGCGCGAGCAGTACTTC. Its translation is CASSPYGREQYF.

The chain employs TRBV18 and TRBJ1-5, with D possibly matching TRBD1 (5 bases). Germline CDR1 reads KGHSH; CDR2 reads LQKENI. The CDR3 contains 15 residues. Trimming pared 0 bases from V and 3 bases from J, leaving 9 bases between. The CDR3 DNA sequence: TGTGCCAGCTCACCACCGGGGCAGGCCAATCAGCCCCAGCATTTT. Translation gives CASSPPGQANQPQHF.

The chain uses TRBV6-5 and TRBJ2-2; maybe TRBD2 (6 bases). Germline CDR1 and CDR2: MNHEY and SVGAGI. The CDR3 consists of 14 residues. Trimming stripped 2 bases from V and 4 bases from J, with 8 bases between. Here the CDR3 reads CASSYGTPTGELFF. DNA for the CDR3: TGTGCCAGCAGTTACGGGACTCCCACCGGGGAGCTGTTTTTT.

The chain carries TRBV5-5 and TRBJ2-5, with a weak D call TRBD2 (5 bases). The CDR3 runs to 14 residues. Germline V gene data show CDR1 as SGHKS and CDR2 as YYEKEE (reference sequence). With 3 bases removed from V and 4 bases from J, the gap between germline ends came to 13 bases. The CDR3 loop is CASSYPGRIETQYF. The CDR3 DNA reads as TGTGCCAGCAGCTACCCGGGAAGGATAGAGACCCAGTACTTC. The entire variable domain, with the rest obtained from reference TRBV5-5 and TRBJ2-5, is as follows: DAGVTQSPTHLIKTRGQQVTLRCSPISGHKSVSWYQQVLGQGPQFIFQYYEKEERGRGNFPDRFSARQFPNYSSELNVNALLLGDSALYLCASSYPGRIETQYFGPGTRLLVL.

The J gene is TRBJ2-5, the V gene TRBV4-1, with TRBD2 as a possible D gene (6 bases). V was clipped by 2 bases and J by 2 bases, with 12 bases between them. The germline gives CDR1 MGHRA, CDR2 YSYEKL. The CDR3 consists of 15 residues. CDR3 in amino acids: CASSQTGEKQETQYF. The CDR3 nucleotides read TGCGCCAGCAGCCAAACGGGGGAAAAACAAGAGACCCAGTACTTC.

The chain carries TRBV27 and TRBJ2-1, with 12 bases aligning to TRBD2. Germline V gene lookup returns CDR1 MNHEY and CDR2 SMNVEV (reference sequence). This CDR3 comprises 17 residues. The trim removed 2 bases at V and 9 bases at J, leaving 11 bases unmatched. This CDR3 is CASSLRPSGRAMGEQFF. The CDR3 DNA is TGTGCCAGCAGTTTAAGGCCTAGCGGGAGGGCCATGGGTGAGCAGTTCTTC.

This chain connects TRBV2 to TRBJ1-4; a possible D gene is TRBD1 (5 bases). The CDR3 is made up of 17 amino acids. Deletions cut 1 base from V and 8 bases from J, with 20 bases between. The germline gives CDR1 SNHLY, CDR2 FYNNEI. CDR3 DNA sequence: TGTGCCAGCAGTGAAGGGGCCCGGACACAGGTTTGGGAAAAACTGTTTTTT. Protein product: CASSEGARTQVWEKLFF.